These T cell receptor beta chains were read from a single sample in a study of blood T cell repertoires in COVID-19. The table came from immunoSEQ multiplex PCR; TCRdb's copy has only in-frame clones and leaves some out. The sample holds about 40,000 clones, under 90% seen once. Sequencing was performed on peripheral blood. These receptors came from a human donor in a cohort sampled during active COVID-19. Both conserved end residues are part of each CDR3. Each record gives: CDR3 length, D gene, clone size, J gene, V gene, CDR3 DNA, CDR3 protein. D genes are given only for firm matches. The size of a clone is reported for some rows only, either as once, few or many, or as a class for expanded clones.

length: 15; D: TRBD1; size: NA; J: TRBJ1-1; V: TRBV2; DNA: TGTGCCAGCAGTGAATATGGGACAGGGGGCACTGAAGCTTTCTTT; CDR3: CASSEYGTGGTEAFF
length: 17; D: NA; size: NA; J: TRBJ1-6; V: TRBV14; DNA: TGTGCCAGCAGCCAAGTAGGGTGGCAGGGTGATAATTCACCCCTCCACTTT; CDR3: CASSQVGWQGDNSPLHF
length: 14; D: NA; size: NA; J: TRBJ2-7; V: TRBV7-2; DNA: TGTGCCAGCAGCTCTTTCTCCTCCTCCTACGAGCAGTACTTC; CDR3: CASSSFSSSYEQYF
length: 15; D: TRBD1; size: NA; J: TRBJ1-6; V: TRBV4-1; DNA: TGCGCCAGCAGCCAACTCAGGGGGCTGAATTCACCCCTCCACTTT; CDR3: CASSQLRGLNSPLHF
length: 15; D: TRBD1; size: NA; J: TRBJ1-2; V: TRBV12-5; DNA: TGTGCTAGTGGTTTGGATTATGGGACAGTCAATGGCTACACCTTC; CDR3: CASGLDYGTVNGYTF
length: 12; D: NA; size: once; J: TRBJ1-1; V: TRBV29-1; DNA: TGCAGCTCGTACCGCGGGGACTCTGAAGCTTTCTTT; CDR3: CSSYRGDSEAFF
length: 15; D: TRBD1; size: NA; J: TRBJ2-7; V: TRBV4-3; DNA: TGCGCCAGCAGCCAAGATAAACAGGGGGTCTACGAGCAGTACTTC; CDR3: CASSQDKQGVYEQYF
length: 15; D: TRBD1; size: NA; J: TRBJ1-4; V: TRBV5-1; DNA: TGCGCCAGCAGCTACACGACAGGGTACGGAAAGGAACTGTTTTTT; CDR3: CASSYTTGYGKELFF
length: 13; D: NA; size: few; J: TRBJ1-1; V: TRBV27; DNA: TGTGCCAGCAGTTTTTTAGAGAACACTGAAGCTTTCTTT; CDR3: CASSFLENTEAFF
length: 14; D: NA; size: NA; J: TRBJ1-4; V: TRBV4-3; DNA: TGCGCCAGCAGCCAAGGGCAGACAAATGAAAAACTGTTTTTT; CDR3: CASSQGQTNEKLFF
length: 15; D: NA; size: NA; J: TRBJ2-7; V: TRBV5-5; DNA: TGTGCCAGCAGCTTGTGGCAGGGAAATTCCTACGAGCAGTACTTC; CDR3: CASSLWQGNSYEQYF
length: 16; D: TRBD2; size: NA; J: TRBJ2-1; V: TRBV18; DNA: TGTGCCAGCTCACCACCCGGGGGGACCAAGTCCAATGAGCAGTTCTTC; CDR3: CASSPPGGTKSNEQFF
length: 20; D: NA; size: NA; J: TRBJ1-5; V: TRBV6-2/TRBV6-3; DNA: TGTGCCAGCAGTTCACCGAGGGGAGGTGGGCTTCTTTATAGCAATCAGCCCCAGCATTTT; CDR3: CASSSPRGGGLLYSNQPQHF
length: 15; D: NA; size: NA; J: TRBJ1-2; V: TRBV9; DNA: TGTGCCAGCAGCGTAGGGGGAGCAAGTTTGGATGGCTACACCTTC; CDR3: CASSVGGASLDGYTF
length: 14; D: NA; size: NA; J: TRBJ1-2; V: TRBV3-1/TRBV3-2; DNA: TGTGCCAGCAGCCAAGAGCTACAGGGAAGAGGCTACACCTTC; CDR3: CASSQELQGRGYTF
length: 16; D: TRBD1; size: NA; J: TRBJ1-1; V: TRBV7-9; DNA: TGTGCCAGCAGCTTAGGGGCAGGGGGTTGGAACACTGAAGCTTTCTTT; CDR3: CASSLGAGGWNTEAFF
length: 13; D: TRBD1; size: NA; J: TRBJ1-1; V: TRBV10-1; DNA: TGCGCCAGCAGTGAGTCGGGGACAGATGAAGCTTTCTTT; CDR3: CASSESGTDEAFF
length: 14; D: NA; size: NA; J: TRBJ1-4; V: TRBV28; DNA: TGTGCCAGCAGTTTAGGTACAACTAGAGGAAAACTGTTTTTT; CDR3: CASSLGTTRGKLFF
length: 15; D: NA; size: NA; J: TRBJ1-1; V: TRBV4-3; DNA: TGCGCCAGCAGCCAAGATAGGACAGTGAACACTGAAGCTTTCTTT; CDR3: CASSQDRTVNTEAFF
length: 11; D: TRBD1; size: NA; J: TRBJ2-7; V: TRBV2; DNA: TGTGCCGGAGAGACAGGGGGCGAGCAGTACTTC; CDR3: CAGETGGEQYF
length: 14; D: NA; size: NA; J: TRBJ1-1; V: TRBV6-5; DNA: TGTGCCAGTAAAGTCTGGGGGCCTTACACTGAAGCTTTCTTT; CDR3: CASKVWGPYTEAFF
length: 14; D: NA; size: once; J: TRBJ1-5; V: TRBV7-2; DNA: TGTGCCAGCAGCTTACCCACACACAATCAGCCCCAGCATTTT; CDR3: CASSLPTHNQPQHF
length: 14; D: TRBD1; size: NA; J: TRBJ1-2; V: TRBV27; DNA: TGTGCCAGCAGATCCGACAGGGCAGGGTATGGCTACACCTTC; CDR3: CASRSDRAGYGYTF
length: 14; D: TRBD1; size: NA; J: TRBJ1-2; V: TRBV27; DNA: TGTGCCAGCAGTCAGGGACAGGCTGGATCTGGCTACACCTTC; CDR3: CASSQGQAGSGYTF
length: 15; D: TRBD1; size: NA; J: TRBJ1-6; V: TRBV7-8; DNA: TGTGCCAGCAGCCCGCGGACAGGCGAGAATTCACCCCTCCACTTT; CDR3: CASSPRTGENSPLHF
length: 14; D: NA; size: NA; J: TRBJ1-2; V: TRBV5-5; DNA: TGTGCCAGCAGCTTGGATCCAGGGGCCGGTGGCTACACCTTC; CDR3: CASSLDPGAGGYTF
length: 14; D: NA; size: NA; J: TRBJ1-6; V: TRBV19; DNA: TGTGCCAGTAGTATGGATCAGGGGTATTCACCCCTCCACTTT; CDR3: CASSMDQGYSPLHF
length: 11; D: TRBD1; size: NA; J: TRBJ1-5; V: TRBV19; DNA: TGTGCCAGTAGTGGGACAGGATCCCAGCATTTT; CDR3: CASSGTGSQHF
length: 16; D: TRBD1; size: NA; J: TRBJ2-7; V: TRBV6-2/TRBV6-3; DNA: TGTGCCAGCAGTTACTCGCGGACAGGGTTATCCTACGAGCAGTACTTC; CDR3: CASSYSRTGLSYEQYF
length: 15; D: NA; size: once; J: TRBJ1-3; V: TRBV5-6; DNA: TGTGCCAGCAGCCGCCCGACTCTTTCTGGAAACACCATATATTTT; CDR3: CASSRPTLSGNTIYF